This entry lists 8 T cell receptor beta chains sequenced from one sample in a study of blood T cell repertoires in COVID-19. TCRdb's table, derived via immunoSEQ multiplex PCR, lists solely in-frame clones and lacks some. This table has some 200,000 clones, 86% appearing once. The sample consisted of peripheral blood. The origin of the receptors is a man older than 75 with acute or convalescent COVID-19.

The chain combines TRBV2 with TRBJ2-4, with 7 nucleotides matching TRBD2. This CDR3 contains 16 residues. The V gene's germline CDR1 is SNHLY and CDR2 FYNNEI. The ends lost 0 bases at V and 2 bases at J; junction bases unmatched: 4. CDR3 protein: CASSEAGGYSKNIQYF. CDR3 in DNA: TGTGCCAGCAGTGAAGCGGGGGGGTATTCCAAAAACATTCAGTACTTC.

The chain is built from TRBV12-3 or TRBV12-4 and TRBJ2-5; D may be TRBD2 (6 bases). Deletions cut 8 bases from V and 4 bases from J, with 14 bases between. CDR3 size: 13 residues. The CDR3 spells CASGTGEGETQYF. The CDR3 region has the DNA TGTGCCAGCGGCACGGGAGAGGGAGAGACCCAGTACTTC.

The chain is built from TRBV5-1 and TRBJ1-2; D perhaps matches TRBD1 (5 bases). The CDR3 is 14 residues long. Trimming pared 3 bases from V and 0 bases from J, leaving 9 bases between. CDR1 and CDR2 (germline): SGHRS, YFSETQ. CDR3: CASSSDISNYGYTF. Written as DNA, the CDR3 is TGCGCCAGCAGCTCGGACATCTCTAACTATGGCTACACCTTC.

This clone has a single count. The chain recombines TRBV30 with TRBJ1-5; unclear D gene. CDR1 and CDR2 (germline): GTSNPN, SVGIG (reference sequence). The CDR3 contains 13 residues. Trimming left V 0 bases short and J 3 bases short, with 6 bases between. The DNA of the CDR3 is TGTGCCTGGAGTGTAAGCGTCAATCAGCCCCAGCATTTT. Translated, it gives CAWSVSVNQPQHF. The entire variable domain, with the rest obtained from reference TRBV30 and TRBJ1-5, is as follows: SQTIHQWPATLVQPVGSPLSLECTVEGTSNPNLYWYRQAAGRGLQLLFYSVGIGQISSEVPQNLSASRPQDRQFILSSKKLLLSDSGFYLCAWSVSVNQPQHFGDGTRLSIL.

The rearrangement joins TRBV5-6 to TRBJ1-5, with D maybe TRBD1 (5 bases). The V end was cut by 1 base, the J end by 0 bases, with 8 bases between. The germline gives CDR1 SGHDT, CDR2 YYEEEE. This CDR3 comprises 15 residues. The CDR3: CASSLWGVSNQPQHF. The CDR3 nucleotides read TGTGCCAGCAGCTTGTGGGGGGTTAGCAATCAGCCCCAGCATTTT.

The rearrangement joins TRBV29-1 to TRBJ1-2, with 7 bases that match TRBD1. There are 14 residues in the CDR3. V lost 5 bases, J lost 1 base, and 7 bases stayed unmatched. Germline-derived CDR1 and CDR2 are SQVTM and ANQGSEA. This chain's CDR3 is CSVPGTVINYGYTF. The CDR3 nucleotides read TGCAGCGTTCCCGGGACAGTGATTAACTATGGCTACACCTTC.

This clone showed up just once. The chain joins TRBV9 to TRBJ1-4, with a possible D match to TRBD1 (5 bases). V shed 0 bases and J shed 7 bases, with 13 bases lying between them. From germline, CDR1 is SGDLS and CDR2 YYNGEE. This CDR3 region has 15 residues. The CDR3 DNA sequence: TGTGCCAGCAGCGTAGCTGGGGGGAAGGGTGAAAAACTGTTTTTT. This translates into CASSVAGGKGEKLFF. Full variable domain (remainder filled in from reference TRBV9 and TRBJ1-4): DSGVTQTPKHLITATGQRVTLRCSPRSGDLSVYWYQQSLDQGLQFLIQYYNGEERAKGNILERFSAQQFPDLHSELNLSSLELGDSALYFCASSVAGGKGEKLFFGSGTQLSVL.

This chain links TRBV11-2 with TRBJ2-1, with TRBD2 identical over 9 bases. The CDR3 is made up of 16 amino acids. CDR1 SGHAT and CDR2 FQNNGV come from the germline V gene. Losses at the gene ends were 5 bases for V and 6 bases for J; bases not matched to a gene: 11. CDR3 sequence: CASSPPGTSIGNEQFF. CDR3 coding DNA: TGTGCCAGCAGCCCGCCCGGGACTAGCATTGGCAATGAGCAGTTCTTC.